The clone carrying this T cell receptor (beta chain) appeared once. The V and J ends lost 7 bases and 8 bases, in that order; junction bases with no gene match: 7. The V gene's germline CDR1 is SQVTM and CDR2 ANQGSEA. The length of the CDR3 is 12 residues. This entry is derived from a study of blood T cell repertoires in COVID-19. Study in general: Whether acute or convalescent, the COVID-19 samples came from the United States, Italy and Spain.

As processed by the authors: It was from reference gene primer amplification that nucleated cell counts were estimated. Some clones are missing from TCRdb's copy, which holds only in-frame ones; the method was immunoSEQ multiplex PCR. V and J calls and clone size are copied from that table; D and trimming were computed from the DNA. The sample has 75,000 to 90,000 clones, 85% seen once. The V call is TRBV29-1, the J call TRBJ1-4, with 7 bases identical to TRBD1. The TCR sequence derives from a man older than 75 with active or convalescent COVID-19. Specimen: peripheral blood. CDR3 sequence reads: CSAATGMEKLFF. CDR3 sequence (DNA): TGCAGCGCCGCGACAGGGATGGAAAAACTGTTTTTT.